The entry below gives a single T cell receptor beta chain sequence along with its context. Antigen specificity is unknown. The sample comes from a study of a mutant IDH1 vaccine in newly diagnosed glioma. On the study more broadly: Mean patient age was around 40 years; approximately 62% were male and about 40% female. The timing of visit V12 was week 35, and that of visit V13 was week 47.

The CDR3 is made up of 16 amino acids. Trimming took off 2 bases at V and 0 bases at J, with 10 bases between the two ends. Germline V gene sequence: CDR1 MGHDK, CDR2 SYGVNS. Time point reported: week 47, end of study. Vaccine doses each comprised 300 ug of mutant IDH1 20-mer peptide, with topical imiquimod. Here immunoSEQ multiplex PCR was the method, and the copy in TCRdb shows in-frame clones only, minus some. The profile shows tens of thousands of clones, 75% of them singletons. This clonotype was obtained from a man in his forties with glioma. The material was PBMCs, obtained from a glioma patient whose treatment included an IDH1 peptide vaccine. The genes are TRBV25-1 and TRBJ2-2, with D perhaps matching TRBD1 (5 bases). CDR3 sequence (DNA): TGTGCCAGCAGTGAAGGGTGGACACCGAACACCGGGGAGCTGTTTTTT. Protein sequence: CASSEGWTPNTGELFF.